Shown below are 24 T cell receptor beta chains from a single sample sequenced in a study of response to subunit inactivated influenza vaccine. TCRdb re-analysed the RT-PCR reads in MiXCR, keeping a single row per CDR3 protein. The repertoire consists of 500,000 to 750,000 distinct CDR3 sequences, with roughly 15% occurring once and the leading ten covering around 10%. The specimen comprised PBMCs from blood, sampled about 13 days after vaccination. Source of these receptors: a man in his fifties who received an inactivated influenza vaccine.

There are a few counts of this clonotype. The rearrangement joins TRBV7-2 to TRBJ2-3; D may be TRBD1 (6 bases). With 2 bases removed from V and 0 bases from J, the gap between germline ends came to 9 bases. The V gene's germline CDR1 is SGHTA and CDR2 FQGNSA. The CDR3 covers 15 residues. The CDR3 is CASSLWDISTDTQYF. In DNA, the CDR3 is TGTGCCAGCAGCTTATGGGACATTAGCACAGATACGCAGTATTTT.

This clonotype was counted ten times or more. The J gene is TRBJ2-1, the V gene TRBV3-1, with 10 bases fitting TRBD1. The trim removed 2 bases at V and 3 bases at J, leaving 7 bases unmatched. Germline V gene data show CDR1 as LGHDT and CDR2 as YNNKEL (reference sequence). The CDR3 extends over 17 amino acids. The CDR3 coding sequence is TGTGCCAGCAGCCAATTCGGACAGGGGGTTTACTACAATGAGCAGTTCTTC. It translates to CASSQFGQGVYYNEQFF.

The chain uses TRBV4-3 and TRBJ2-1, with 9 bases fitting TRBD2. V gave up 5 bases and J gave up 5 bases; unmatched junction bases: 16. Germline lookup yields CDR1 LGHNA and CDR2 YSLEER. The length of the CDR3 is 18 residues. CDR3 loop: CASSVAVAGEGRHNEQFF. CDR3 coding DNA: TGCGCCAGCAGCGTTGCGGTAGCGGGAGAAGGAAGGCACAATGAGCAGTTCTTC.

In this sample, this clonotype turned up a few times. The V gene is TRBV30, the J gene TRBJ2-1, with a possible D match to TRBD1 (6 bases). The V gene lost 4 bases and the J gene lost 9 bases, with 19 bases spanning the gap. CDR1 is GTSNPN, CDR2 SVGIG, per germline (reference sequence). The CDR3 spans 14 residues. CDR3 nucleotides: TGTGCCTGGACCAAGGGGGACGCCACCGGTGAGCAGTTCTTC. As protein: CAWTKGDATGEQFF.

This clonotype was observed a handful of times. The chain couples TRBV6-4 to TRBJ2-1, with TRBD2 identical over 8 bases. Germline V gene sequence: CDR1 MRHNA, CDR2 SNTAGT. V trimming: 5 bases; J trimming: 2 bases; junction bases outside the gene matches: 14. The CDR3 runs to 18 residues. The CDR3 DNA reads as TGTGCCAGCAGTCCAAGAATAAGTACTAGCGGCGCCTACAATGAGCAGTTCTTC. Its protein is CASSPRISTSGAYNEQFF.

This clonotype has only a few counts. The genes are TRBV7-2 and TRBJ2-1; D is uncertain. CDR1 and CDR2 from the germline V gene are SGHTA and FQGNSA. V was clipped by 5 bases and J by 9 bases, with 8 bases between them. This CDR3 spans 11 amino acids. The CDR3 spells CASSDVSEQFF. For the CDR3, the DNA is TGTGCCAGCAGCGACGTGTCTGAGCAGTTCTTC.

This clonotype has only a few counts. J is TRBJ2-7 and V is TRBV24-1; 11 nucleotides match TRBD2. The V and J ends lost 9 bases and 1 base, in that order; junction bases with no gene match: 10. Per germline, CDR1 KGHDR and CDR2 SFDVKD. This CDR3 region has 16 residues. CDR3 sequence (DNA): TGTGCCACCGCAGCGGCCGGGACTAGCGGATCCTACGAGCAGTACTTC. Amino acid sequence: CATAAAGTSGSYEQYF.

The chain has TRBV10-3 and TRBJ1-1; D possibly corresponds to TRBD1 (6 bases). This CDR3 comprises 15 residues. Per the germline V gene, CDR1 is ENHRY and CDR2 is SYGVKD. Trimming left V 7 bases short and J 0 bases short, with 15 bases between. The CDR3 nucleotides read TGTGCCATCAAGGGAGACGGGACAATGAACACTGAAGCTTTCTTT. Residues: CAIKGDGTMNTEAFF.

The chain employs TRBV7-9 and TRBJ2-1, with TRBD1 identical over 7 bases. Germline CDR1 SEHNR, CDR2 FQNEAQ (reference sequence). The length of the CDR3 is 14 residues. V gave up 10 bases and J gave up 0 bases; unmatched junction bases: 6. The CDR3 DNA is TGTGCCATAACGACAGGGAGCTCCTACAATGAGCAGTTCTTC. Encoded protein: CAITTGSSYNEQFF.

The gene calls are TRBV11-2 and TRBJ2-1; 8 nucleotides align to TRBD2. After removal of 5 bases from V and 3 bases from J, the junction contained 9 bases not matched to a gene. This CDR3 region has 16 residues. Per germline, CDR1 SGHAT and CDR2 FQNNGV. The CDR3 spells CASSNTGTRNYNEQFF. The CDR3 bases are TGTGCCAGCAGCAATACCGGGACTAGGAACTACAATGAGCAGTTCTTC.

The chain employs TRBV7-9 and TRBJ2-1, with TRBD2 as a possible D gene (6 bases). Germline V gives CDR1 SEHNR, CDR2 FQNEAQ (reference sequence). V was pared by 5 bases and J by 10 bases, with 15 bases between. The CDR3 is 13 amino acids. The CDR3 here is CASSETLANEQFF. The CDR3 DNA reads TGTGCCAGCAGCGAGACTCTAGCGAACGAGCAGTTCTTC. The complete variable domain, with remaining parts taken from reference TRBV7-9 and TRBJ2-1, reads DTGVSQNPRHKITKRGQNVTFRCDPISEHNRLYWYRQTLGQGPEFLTYFQNEAQLEKSRLLSDRFSAERPKGSFSTLEIQRTEQGDSAMYLCASSETLANEQFFGPGTRLTVL.

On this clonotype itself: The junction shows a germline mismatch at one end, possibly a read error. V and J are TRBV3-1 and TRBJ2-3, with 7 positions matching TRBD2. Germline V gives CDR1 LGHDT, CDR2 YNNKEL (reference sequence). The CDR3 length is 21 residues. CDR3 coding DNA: TGCGCCAGCAGCCAAGACGGGGACGAGGGAGGGTTTTTTCTAAGCACAGATACGCAGTATTTT. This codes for CASSQDGDEGGFFLSTDTQYF.

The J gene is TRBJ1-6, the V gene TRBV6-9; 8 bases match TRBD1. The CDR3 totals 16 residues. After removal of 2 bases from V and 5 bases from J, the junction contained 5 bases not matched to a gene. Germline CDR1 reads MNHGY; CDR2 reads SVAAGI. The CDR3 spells CASSYTGGDDNSPLHF. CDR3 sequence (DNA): TGTGCCAGCAGTTATACAGGGGGGGATGATAATTCACCCCTCCACTTT.

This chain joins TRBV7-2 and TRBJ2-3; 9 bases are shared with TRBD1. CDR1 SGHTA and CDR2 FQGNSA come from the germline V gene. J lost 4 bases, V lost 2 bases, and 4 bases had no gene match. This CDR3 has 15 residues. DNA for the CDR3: TGTGCCAGCAGCTTAAGGACAGGGGCGGCAGATACGCAGTATTTT. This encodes CASSLRTGAADTQYF. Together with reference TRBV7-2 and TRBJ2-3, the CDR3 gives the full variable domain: GAGVSQSPSNKVTEKGKDVELRCDPISGHTALYWYRQSLGQGLEFLIYFQGNSAPDKSGLPSDRFSAERTGGSVSTLTIQRTQQEDSAVYLCASSLRTGAADTQYFGPGTRLTVL.

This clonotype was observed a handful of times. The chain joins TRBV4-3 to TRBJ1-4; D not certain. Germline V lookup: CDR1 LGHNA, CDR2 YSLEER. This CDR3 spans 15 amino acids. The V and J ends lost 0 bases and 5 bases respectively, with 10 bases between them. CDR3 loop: CASSQDLTNNEKLFF. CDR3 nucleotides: TGCGCCAGCAGCCAAGATTTAACGAACAATGAAAAACTGTTTTTT.

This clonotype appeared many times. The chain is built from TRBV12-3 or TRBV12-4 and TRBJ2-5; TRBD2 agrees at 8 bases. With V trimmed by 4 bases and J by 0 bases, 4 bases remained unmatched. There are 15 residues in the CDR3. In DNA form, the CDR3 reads TGTGCCAGCAGTTCCCGGGGGGGAGACCAAGAGACCCAGTACTTC. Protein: CASSSRGGDQETQYF.

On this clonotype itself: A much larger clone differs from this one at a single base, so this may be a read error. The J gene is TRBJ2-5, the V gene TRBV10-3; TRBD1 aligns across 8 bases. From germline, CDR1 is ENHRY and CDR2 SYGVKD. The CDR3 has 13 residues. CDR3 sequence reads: CAIRPGQEETQNF. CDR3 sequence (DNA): TGTGCCATCAGACCGGGACAGGAAGAGACCCAGAACTTC.

CDR3 amino acids: CASSEWGESEKLFF. For the CDR3, the DNA is TGTGCCAGCAGTGAATGGGGGGAGTCTGAAAAACTGTTTTTT. The chain combines TRBV25-1 with TRBJ1-4, with D maybe TRBD1 (5 bases). Between the trimmed V and J ends, which lost 1 base and 7 bases, there was a span of 10 bases. The CDR3 is 14 residues long. Germline CDR1 is MGHDK and CDR2 is SYGVNS. The whole variable domain, remainder taken from reference TRBV25-1 and TRBJ1-4, is EADIYQTPRYLVIGTGKKITLECSQTMGHDKMYWYQQDPGMELHLIHYSYGVNSTEKGDLSSESTVSRIRTEHFPLTLESARPSHTSQYLCASSEWGESEKLFFGSGTQLSVL.

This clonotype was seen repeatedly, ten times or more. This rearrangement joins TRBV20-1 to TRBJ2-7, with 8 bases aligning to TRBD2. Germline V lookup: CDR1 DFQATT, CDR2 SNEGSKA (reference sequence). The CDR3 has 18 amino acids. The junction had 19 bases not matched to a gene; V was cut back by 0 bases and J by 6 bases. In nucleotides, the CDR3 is TGCAGTGCTAGAGATATGACCGGGAGGGCCTTCAGGAGTGGCGAGCAGTACTTC. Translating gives CSARDMTGRAFRSGEQYF.

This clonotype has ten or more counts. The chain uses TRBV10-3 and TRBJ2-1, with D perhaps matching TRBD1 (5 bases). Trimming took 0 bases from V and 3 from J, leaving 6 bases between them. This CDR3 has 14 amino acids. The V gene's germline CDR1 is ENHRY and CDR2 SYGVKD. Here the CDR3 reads CAISESTDYNEQFF. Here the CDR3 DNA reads TGTGCCATCAGTGAGTCGACAGACTACAATGAGCAGTTCTTC.

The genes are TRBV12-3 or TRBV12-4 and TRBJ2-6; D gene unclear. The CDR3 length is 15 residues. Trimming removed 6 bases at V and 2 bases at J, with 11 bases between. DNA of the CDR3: TGTGCCAGCAGCCTCGACATCACTGGGGCCAACGTCCTGACTTTC. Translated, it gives CASSLDITGANVLTF.

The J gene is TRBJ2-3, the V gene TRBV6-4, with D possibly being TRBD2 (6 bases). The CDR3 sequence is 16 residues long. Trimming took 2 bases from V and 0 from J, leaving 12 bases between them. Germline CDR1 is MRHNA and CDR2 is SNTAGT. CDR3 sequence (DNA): TGTGCCAGCAGTGACAGGAGGGTTTCTAGCACAGATACGCAGTATTTT. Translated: CASSDRRVSSTDTQYF.

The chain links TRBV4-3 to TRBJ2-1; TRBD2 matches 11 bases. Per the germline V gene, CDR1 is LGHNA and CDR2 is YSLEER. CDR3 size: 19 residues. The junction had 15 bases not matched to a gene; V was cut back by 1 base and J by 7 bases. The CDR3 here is CASSQGVAGGPGLVNEQFF. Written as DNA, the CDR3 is TGCGCCAGCAGCCAAGGGGTAGCGGGAGGGCCAGGTCTGGTGAATGAGCAGTTCTTC.

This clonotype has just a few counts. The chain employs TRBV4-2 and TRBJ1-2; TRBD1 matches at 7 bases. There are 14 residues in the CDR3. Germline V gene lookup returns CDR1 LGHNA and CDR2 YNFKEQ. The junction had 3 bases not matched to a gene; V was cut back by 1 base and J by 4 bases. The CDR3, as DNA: TGTGCCAGCAGCCAAGGACAGGGCGCCTATGGCTACACCTTC. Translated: CASSQGQGAYGYTF.